This TCR beta chain was obtained from a study of control samples from healthy donors and cancer patients. Repertoires were generated with immunoSEQ multiplex PCR, while TCRdb's copy carries only in-frame clones and drops some. The sample lists roughly 120,000 clones, over 90% occurring once. Trimming left V 4 bases short and J 1 base short, with 21 bases between. The CDR3 is made up of 19 amino acids. The germline V gene encodes CDR1 KGHDR and CDR2 SFDVKD. V gene TRBV24-1 combines with J gene TRBJ1-4, with a weak D call TRBD1 (5 bases). The source is a man aged 30 to 39 in good health. Material for sequencing was blood. The CDR3 region has the DNA TGTGCCACCAGTGACGGGGCAGGGAAGATGGGGGAAACTAATGAAAAACTGTTTTTT. It translates to CATSDGAGKMGETNEKLFF.